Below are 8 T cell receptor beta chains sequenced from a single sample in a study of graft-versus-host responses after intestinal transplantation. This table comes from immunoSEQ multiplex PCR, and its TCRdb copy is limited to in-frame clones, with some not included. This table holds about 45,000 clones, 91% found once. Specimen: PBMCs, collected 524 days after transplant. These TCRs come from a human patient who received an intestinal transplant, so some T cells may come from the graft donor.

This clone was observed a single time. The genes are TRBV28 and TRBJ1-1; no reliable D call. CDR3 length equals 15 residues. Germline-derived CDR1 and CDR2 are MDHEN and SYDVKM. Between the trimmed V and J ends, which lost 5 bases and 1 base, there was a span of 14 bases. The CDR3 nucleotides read TGTGCCAGCAGTCCCGCACTGGAAGGGAACACTGAAGCTTTCTTT. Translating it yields CASSPALEGNTEAFF.

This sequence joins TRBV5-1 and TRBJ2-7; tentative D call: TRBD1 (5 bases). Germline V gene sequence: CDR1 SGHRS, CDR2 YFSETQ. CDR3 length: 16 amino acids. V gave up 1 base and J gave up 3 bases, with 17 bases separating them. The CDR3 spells CASSLFFQGTFYEQYF. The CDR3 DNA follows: TGCGCCAGCAGCTTGTTTTTCCAGGGAACTTTCTACGAGCAGTACTTC. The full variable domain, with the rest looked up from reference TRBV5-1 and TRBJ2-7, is KAGVTQTPRYLIKTRGQQVTLSCSPISGHRSVSWYQQTPGQGLQFLFEYFSETQRNKGNFPGRFSGRQFSNSRSEMNVSTLELGDSALYLCASSLFFQGTFYEQYFGPGTRLTVT.

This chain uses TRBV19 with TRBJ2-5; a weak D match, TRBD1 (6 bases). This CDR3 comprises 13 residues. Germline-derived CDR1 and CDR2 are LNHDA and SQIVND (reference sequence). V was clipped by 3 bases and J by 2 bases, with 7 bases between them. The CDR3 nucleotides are TGTGCCAGTAGTATCGACAGGCAAGAGACCCAGTACTTC. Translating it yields CASSIDRQETQYF.

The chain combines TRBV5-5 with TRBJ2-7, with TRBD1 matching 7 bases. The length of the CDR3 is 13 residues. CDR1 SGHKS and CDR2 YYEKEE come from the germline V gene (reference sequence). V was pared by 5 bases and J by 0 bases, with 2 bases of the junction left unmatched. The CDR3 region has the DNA TGTGCCAGCAGTCCAGGGGGCTCCTACGAGCAGTACTTC. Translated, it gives CASSPGGSYEQYF.

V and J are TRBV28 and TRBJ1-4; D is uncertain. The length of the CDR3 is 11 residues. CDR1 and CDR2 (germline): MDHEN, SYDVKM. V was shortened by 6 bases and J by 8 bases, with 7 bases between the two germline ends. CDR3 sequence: CASSPREKLFF. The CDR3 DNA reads TGTGCCAGCAGCCCACGAGAAAAACTGTTTTTT. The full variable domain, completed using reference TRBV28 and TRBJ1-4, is DVKVTQSSRYLVKRTGEKVFLECVQDMDHENMFWYRQDPGLGLRLIYFSYDVKMKEKGDIPEGYSVSREKKERFSLILESASTNQTSMYLCASSPREKLFFGSGTQLSVL.

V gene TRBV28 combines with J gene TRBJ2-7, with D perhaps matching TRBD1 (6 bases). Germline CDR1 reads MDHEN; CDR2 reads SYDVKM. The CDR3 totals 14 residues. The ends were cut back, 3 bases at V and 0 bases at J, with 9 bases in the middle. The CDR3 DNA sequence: TGTGCCAGCAGTTTCAGGGGTACCTCCTACGAGCAGTACTTC. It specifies CASSFRGTSYEQYF.

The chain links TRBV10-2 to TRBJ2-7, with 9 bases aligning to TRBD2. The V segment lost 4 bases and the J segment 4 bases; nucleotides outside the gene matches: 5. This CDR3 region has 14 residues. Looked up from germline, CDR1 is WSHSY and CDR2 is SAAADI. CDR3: CASSVTSGLYEQYF. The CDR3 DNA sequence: TGCGCCAGCAGTGTGACTAGCGGCCTTTACGAGCAGTACTTC.

The CDR3 region is CASSLDRIQETQYF. The CDR3 DNA reads TGTGCCAGCAGCCTGGACAGGATCCAAGAGACCCAGTACTTC. The chain links TRBV7-6 to TRBJ2-5; 7 nucleotides match TRBD1. Germline assignment: CDR1 SGHVS and CDR2 FNYEAQ. J was trimmed by 1 base and V by 5 bases; bases with no gene match: 4. The CDR3 is 14 residues long.